The next 8 T cell receptor beta chains were all read from a single sample in a study of T cell changes during pregnancy in multiple sclerosis. Assay used: immunoSEQ multiplex PCR; TCRdb lists only in-frame clones, some missing. The table includes fewer than 85,000 clones, 93% detected once. The sequenced sample was peripheral blood, obtained in the second trimester of pregnancy. The receptor source for this set is a female donor with multiple sclerosis, enrolled in a pregnancy study.

This sequence joins TRBV19 and TRBJ1-5; unclear D gene. CDR1 is LNHDA and CDR2 is SQIVND in the germline V gene (reference sequence). V was trimmed by 1 base and J by 3 bases, leaving 16 bases between them. The CDR3 loop spans 17 amino acids. The CDR3 nucleotides read TGTGCCAGTAGTATAGGGGCGTTTACAGTCCCCAATCAGCCCCAGCATTTT. It encodes CASSIGAFTVPNQPQHF.

This rearrangement joins TRBV19 to TRBJ1-5; D possibly corresponds to TRBD1 (6 bases). The germline CDR1 and CDR2 sequences are LNHDA and SQIVND (reference sequence). The germline V and J ends were trimmed by 3 bases and 7 bases, with 10 bases remaining between them. CDR3 length equals 13 residues. CDR3 loop: CASSIGGLQPQHF. The CDR3 DNA is TGTGCCAGTAGTATCGGGGGGCTGCAGCCCCAGCATTTT.

CDR3 coding DNA: TGTGCCAGTAGTAACCCTCGGGAGGGAGAGGAGACCCAGTACTTC. As protein: CASSNPREGEETQYF. The chain carries TRBV19 and TRBJ2-5; 8 bases are shared with TRBD2. With 4 bases clipped from V and 5 bases from J, the junction kept 9 bases outside the gene matches. Germline V CDR1 and CDR2: LNHDA, SQIVND (reference sequence). This CDR3 has 15 amino acids.

V gene TRBV11-2 combines with J gene TRBJ2-1; 8 bases map to TRBD2. CDR1 is SGHAT, CDR2 FQNNGV, per germline. The CDR3 length is 14 residues. V shed 3 bases and J 10 bases; nucleotides not matched to a gene: 8. CDR3 sequence: CASSFGGEYGEQFF. DNA for the CDR3: TGTGCCAGCAGCTTCGGGGGGGAGTATGGGGAGCAGTTCTTC.

The genes are TRBV14 and TRBJ1-1, with D possibly being TRBD1 (5 bases). This CDR3 has 13 residues. The germline V gene has CDR1 SGHDN and CDR2 FVKESK. V was cut by 4 bases and J by 0 bases, with 6 bases left in between. DNA of the CDR3: TGTGCCAGCAGCCGACAGATGAACACTGAAGCTTTCTTT. Translated: CASSRQMNTEAFF.

This chain connects TRBV27 to TRBJ2-7, with D possibly being TRBD2 (7 bases). In germline, CDR1 is MNHEY, CDR2 SMNVEV (reference sequence). V was shortened by 4 bases and J by 3 bases, with 16 bases between the two germline ends. The CDR3 consists of 15 residues. Here the CDR3 reads CASSSGERDVYEQYF. CDR3 bases: TGTGCCAGCAGTTCAGGGGAGCGGGACGTCTACGAGCAGTACTTC.

The chain couples TRBV7-9 to TRBJ1-2; the D gene is possibly TRBD1 (5 bases). Trimming pared 5 bases from V and 6 bases from J, leaving 16 bases between. This CDR3 spans 14 amino acids. The germline V gene encodes CDR1 SEHNR and CDR2 FQNEAQ (reference sequence). The CDR3 DNA follows: TGTGCCAGCAGCCCTGGTTTGCAGGGTGATGGCTACACCTTC. Its translation is CASSPGLQGDGYTF.

The chain carries TRBV6-5 and TRBJ1-1; a possible D gene is TRBD1 (6 bases). This CDR3 comprises 14 residues. V lost 9 bases to trimming and J lost 1 base, with 15 bases between them. Germline V gene lookup returns CDR1 MNHEY and CDR2 SVGAGI. CDR3: CASLTGLGNTEAFF. In nucleotides, the CDR3 is TGTGCCAGTCTAACAGGGTTAGGGAACACTGAAGCTTTCTTT.